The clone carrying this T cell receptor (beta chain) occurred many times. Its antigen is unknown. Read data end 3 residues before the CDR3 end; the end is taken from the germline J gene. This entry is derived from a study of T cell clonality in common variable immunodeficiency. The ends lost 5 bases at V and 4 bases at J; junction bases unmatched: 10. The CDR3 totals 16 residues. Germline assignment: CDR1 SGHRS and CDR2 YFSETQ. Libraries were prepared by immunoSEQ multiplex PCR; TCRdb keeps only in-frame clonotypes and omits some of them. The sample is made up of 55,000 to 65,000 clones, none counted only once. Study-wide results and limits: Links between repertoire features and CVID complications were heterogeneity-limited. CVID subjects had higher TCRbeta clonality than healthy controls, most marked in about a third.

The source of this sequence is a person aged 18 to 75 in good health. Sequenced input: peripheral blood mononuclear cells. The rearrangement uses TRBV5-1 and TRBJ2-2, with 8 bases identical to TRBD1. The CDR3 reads CASRDRGRGPTGELFF. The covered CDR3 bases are TGCGCCAGCAGGGATAGGGGCAGGGGGCCCACCGGGGAG.